The entry below gives a single T cell receptor (beta chain) sequence along with its context. The data derive from a study of technical replicates of blood from a few donors. V lost 3 bases to trimming and J lost 1 base; unmatched junction nucleotides: 2. This CDR3 has 14 amino acids. Per the germline V gene, CDR1 is KGHSH and CDR2 is LQKENI. Some clones are missing from TCRdb's copy, which holds only in-frame ones; the method was immunoSEQ multiplex PCR. The table includes tens of thousands of clones, 91% detected once. The clonotype was recovered from a human donor in good health. This sequence joins TRBV18 and TRBJ1-1; 7 positions match TRBD1. The sample consisted of T cells isolated from PBMCs. The CDR3 bases are TGTGCCAGCTCACCCTGGACAGGGAACACTGAAGCTTTCTTT. Residues: CASSPWTGNTEAFF.